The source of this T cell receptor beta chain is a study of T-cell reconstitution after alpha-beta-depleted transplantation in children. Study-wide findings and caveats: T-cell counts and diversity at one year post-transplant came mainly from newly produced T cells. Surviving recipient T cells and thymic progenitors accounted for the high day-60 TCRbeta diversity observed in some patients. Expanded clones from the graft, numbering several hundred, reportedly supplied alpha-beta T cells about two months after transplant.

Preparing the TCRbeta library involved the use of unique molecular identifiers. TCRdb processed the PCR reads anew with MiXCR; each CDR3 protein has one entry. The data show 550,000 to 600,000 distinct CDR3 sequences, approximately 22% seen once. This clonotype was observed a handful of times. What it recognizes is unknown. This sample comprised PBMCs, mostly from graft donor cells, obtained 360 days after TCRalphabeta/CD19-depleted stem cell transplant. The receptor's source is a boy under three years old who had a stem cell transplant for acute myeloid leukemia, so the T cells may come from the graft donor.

CDR3 nucleotides: TGCAGTGCTAGAGATCCGACAGGGGACTACAATGAGCAGTTCTTC. Translating gives CSARDPTGDYNEQFF. The J gene is TRBJ2-1, the V gene TRBV20-1, with 8 bases aligning to TRBD1. Germline CDR1 reads DFQATT; CDR2 reads SNEGSKA (reference sequence). CDR3 length equals 15 residues. Trimming at V came to 0 bases and at J to 3 bases, leaving 4 bases not matched to a gene.